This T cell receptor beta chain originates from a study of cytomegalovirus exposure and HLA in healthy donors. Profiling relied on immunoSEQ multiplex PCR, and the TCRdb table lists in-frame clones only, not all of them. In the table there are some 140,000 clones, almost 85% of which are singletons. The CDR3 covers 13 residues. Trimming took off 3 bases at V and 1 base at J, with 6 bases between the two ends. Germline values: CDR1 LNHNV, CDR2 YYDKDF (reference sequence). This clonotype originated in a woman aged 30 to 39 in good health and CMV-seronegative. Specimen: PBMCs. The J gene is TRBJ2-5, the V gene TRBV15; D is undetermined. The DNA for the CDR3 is TGTGCCACCAGCAGGGGCATCCAAGAGACCCAGTACTTC. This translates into CATSRGIQETQYF.